The T cell receptor beta chain under discussion was sequenced for a study of T cell repertoires in cytomegalovirus infection (dated by TCRdb to about 2019). Notes on the research overall: The peptide stimulations were aimed at well-studied HLA-B-restricted epitopes as well as recently identified HLA-C-restricted CMV epitopes, whose presentation resists viral immunomodulation. Donor HLA type was relevant to the analysis, as public TCR beta signatures indicated carriage of CMV infection together with the matching HLA type.

Remarks on this clonotype: The antigen this receptor binds is unknown. Within one base of it there is no much larger clone, and no base qualities were kept.

Summary of the overall study and its limitations: Carriers of CMV infection plus the relevant HLA type were discriminated by the cumulative frequency of public TCR beta family members in the study cohort and in an independent approximately 360-donor cohort. The ex vivo response was dominated by HLA-C-restricted CMV-specific TCR beta clonotypes, which also provided the single most frequent clonotype in two of eight donors.

This specimen's treatment or condition label, interpreted: in vitro stimulation with specific CMV peptide epitopes to enrich CMV-specific T cells. Data came from an Illumina HiSeq 1500. In TCRdb, the public reads were trimmed at Q25 with fastp and aligned with MiXCR, with productive beta chains retained. Each CDR3 protein gets just one entry, which takes the most common genes and DNA from the rows behind it. This sample is represented by about 340,000 distinct CDR3 sequences; about 28% of them were singletons. Of the sample, 15% to 20% is held by the ten largest clones. Inclusive of the bounding cysteine and phenylalanine, the CDR3 is 12 residues long. Here the CDR3 DNA is all that survives: 36 bases in frame from base 1. In the germline V gene, CDR1 corresponds to MGHDK and CDR2 to SYGVNS. V is shortened by 2 bases, J by 7 bases, and the region joining them spans 9 bases.

The chain is assembled from TRBV25-1 and TRBJ2-7, with the D gene uncertain. The sample here was cultured PBMCs, taken from culture after CMV antigen stimulation. This sequence originates from a human donor in good health (CMV status not recorded). Some clones in this sample may be carry-over from other donors' samples. The CDR3 corresponds to CASSEGPQEQYF. The DNA sequence follows: TGTGCCAGCAGTGAAGGCCCCCAGGAGCAGTACTTC.